This T cell receptor beta chain was recorded in a study of T cells after yellow fever vaccination. General study findings and limits: Reappearance after the booster was observed for most primary-vaccination clones (about 97% CD4, less than 90% CD8). The secondary response showed a weaker magnitude and a faster peak, day 5 versus 15.

TCRdb re-derived calls from the 5' RACE reads in MiXCR, one entry per CDR3 protein. The data show about 12,000 distinct CDR3 sequences, 4% to 6% seen once. The CDR3 extends over 12 amino acids. Germline CDR1 and CDR2: DFQATT and SNEGSKA (reference sequence). V lost 5 bases, J lost 7 bases, and 14 bases lay in between. This clonotype was observed many times. This sample comprised PBMCs, either bulk or a sorted T-cell subset (CD4+, CD8+, memory, or dextramer-sorted; not recorded which), obtained 45 days after the yellow fever booster vaccination. This chain uses TRBV20-1 with TRBJ1-2, with D hard to call. This TCR came from a man aged 30-40 years who received the YFV17D yellow fever vaccine. CDR3 region: CSAPGRLPGYTF. CDR3 nucleotides: TGCAGTGCTCCAGGACGGCTCCCTGGCTACACCTTC.